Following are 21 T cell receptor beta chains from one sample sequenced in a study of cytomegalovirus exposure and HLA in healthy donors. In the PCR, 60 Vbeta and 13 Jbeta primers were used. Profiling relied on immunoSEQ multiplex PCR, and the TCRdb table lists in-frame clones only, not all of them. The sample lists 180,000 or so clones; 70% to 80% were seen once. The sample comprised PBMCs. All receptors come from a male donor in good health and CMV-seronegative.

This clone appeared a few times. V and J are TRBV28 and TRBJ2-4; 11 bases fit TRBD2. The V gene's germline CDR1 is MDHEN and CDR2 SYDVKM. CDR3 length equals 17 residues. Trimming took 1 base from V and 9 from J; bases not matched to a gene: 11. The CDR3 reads CASSLSVAGGSRSIQYF. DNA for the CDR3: TGTGCCAGCAGTTTATCGGTAGCGGGAGGGAGTCGGAGCATTCAGTACTTC.

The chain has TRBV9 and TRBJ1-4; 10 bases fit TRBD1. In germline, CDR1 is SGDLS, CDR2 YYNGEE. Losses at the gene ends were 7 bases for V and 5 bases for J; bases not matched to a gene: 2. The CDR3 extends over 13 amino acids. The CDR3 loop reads CASGGQGNEKLFF. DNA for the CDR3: TGTGCCAGCGGGGGACAGGGGAATGAAAAACTGTTTTTT.

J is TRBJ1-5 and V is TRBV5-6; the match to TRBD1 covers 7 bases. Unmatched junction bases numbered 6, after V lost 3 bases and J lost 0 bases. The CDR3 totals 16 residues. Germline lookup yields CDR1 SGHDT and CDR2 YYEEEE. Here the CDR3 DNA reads TGTGCCAGCAGCTATAGGGGGCCCTATAGCAATCAGCCCCAGCATTTT. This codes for CASSYRGPYSNQPQHF.

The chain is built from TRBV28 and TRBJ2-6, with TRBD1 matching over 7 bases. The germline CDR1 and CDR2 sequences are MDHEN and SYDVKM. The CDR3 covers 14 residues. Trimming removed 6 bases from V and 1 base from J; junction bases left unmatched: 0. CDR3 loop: CASRQGSGANVLTF. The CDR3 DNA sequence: TGTGCCAGCAGACAGGGGTCTGGGGCCAACGTCCTGACTTTC. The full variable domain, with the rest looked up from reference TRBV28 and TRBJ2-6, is DVKVTQSSRYLVKRTGEKVFLECVQDMDHENMFWYRQDPGLGLRLIYFSYDVKMKEKGDIPEGYSVSREKKERFSLILESASTNQTSMYLCASRQGSGANVLTFGAGSRLTVL.

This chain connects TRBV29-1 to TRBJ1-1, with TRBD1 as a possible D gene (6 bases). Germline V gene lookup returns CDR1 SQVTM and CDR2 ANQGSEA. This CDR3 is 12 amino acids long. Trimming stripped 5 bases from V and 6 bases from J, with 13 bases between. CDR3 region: CSVTSRTAEAFF. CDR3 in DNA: TGCAGCGTTACCTCCCGGACAGCTGAAGCTTTCTTT.

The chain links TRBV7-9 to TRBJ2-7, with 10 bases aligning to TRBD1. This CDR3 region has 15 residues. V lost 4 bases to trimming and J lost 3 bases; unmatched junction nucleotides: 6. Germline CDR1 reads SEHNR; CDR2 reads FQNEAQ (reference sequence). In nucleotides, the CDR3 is TGTGCCAGCAGCTCAACGACAGGGGGCTTCTACGAGCAGTACTTC. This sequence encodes CASSSTTGGFYEQYF.

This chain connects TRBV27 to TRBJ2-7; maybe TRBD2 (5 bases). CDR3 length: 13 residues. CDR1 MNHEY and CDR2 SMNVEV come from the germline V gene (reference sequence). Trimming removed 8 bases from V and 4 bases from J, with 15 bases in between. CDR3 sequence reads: CASALVRGYEQYF. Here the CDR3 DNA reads TGTGCCAGCGCCCTAGTTCGAGGGTACGAGCAGTACTTC.

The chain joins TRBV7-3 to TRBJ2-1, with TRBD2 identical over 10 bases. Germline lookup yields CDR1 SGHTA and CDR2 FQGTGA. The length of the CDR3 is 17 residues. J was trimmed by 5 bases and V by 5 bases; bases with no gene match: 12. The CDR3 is CASSRTPLAGEDNEQFF. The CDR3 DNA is TGTGCCAGCAGCCGGACCCCGCTAGCGGGAGAAGACAATGAGCAGTTCTTC.

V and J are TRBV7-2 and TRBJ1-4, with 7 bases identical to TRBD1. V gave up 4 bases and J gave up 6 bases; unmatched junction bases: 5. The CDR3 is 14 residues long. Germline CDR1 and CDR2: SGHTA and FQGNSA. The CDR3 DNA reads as TGTGCCAGCAGCTCGGGCAGGGGGGATGAAAAACTGTTTTTT. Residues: CASSSGRGDEKLFF.

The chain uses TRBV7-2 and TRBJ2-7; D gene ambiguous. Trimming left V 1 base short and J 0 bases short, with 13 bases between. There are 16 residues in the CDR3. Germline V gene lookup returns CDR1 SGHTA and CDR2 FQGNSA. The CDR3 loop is CASSLVGGDRSYEQYF. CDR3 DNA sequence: TGTGCCAGCAGCTTAGTCGGCGGTGACCGCTCCTACGAGCAGTACTTC.

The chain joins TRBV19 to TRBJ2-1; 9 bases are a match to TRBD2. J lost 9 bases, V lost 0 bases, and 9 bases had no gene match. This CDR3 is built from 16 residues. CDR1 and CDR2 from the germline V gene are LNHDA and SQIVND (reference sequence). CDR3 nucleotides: TGTGCCAGTAGTATAGATTTCCTAGCGGGGTCTCGTGAGCAGTTCTTC. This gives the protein CASSIDFLAGSREQFF.

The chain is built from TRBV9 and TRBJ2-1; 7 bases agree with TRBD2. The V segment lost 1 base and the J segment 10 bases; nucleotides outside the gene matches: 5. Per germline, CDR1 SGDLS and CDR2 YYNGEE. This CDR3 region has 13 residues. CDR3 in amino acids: CASSVRGAGEQFF. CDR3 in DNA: TGTGCCAGCAGCGTACGGGGAGCGGGGGAGCAGTTCTTC.

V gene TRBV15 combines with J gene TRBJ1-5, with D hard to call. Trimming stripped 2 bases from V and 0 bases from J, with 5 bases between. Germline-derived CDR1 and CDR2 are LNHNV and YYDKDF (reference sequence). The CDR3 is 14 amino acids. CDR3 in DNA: TGTGCCACCAGCAGACACTATAGCAATCAGCCCCAGCATTTT. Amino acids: CATSRHYSNQPQHF. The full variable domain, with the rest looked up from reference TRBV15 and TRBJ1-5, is DAMVIQNPRYQVTQFGKPVTLSCSQTLNHNVMYWYQQKSSQAPKLLFHYYDKDFNNEADTPDNFQSRRPNTSFCFLDIRSPGLGDTAMYLCATSRHYSNQPQHFGDGTRLSIL.

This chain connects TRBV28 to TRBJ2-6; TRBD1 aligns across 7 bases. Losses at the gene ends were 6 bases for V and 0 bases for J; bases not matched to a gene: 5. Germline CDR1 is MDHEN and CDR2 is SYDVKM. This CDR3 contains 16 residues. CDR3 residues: CASSQGGLSGANVLTF. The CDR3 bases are TGTGCCAGCAGCCAAGGGGGCCTCTCTGGGGCCAACGTCCTGACTTTC.

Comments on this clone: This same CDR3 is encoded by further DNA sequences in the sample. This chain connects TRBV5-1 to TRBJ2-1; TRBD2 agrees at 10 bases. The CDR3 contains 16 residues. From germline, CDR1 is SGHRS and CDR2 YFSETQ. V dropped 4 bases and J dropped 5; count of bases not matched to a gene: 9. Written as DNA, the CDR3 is TGCGCCAGCAGCAGAAGACTAGCGGGTACAAACAATGAGCAGTTCTTC. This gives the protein CASSRRLAGTNNEQFF.

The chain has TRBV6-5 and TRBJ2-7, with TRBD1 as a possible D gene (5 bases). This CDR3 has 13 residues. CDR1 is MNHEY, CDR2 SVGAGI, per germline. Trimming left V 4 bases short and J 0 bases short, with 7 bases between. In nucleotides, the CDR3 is TGTGCCAGCAGTTCCGACAGCTCCTACGAGCAGTACTTC. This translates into CASSSDSSYEQYF.

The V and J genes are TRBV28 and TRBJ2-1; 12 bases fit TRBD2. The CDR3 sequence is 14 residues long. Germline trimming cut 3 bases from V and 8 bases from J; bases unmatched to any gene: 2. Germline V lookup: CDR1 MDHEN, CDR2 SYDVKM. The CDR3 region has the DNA TGTGCCAGCAGTTTGACTAGCGGGAGAGATGAGCAGTTCTTC. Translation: CASSLTSGRDEQFF. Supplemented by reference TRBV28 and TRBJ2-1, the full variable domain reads DVKVTQSSRYLVKRTGEKVFLECVQDMDHENMFWYRQDPGLGLRLIYFSYDVKMKEKGDIPEGYSVSREKKERFSLILESASTNQTSMYLCASSLTSGRDEQFFGPGTRLTVL.

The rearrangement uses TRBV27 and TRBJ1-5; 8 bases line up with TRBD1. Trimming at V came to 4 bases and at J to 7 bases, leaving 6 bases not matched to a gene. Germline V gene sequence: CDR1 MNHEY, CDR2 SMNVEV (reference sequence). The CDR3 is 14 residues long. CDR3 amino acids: CASSSGQGRQPQHF. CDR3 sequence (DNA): TGTGCCAGCAGTTCCGGACAGGGTCGGCAGCCCCAGCATTTT.

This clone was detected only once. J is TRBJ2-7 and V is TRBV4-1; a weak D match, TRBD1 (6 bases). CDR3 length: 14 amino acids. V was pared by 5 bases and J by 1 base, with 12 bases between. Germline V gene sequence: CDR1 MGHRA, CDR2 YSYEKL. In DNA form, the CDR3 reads TGCGCCAGCAGCTACGACAGGAATTCCTACGAGCAGTACTTC. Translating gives CASSYDRNSYEQYF.

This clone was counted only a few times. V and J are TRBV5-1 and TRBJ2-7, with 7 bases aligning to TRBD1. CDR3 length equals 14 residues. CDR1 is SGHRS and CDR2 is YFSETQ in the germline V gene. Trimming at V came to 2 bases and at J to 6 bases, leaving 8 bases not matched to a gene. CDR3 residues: CASSLGQEAGEQYF. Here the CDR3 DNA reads TGCGCCAGCAGCTTAGGACAGGAGGCTGGCGAGCAGTACTTC.

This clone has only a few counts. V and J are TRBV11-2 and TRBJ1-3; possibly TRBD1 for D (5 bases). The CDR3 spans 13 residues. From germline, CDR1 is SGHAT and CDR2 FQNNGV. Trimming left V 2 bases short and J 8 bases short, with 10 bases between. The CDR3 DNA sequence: TGTGCCAGCAGCTTACAGGGAGGGGACACCATATATTTT. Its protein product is CASSLQGGDTIYF.